One sample yielded the 13 T cell receptor beta chains listed below, sequenced in a study of cytomegalovirus exposure and HLA in healthy donors. The PCR contained 60 Vbeta and 13 Jbeta primers. TCRdb's table, derived via immunoSEQ multiplex PCR, lists solely in-frame clones and lacks some. The sample records about 150,000 clones, approximately 84% being singletons. Sequenced input: PBMCs. The source is a woman in her forties or fifties in good health and CMV-seropositive.

The rearrangement uses TRBV6-5 and TRBJ2-7; D not certain. V shed 4 bases and J shed 3 bases, with 7 bases lying between them. This CDR3 spans 12 amino acids. In germline, CDR1 is MNHEY, CDR2 SVGAGI. CDR3 nucleotides: TGTGCCAGCAGTTCCCACTACTACGAGCAGTACTTC. Residues: CASSSHYYEQYF.

J is TRBJ2-7 and V is TRBV11-2; D is ambiguous. Trimming shortened V by 1 base and J by 6 bases, and 16 bases separated the two germline ends. The CDR3 has 15 amino acids. Germline V gene lookup returns CDR1 SGHAT and CDR2 FQNNGV. The CDR3 protein is CASSLGRSMTGEQYF. CDR3 in DNA: TGTGCCAGCAGCTTAGGTCGCTCCATGACGGGCGAGCAGTACTTC.

V gene TRBV10-3 combines with J gene TRBJ1-2; D perhaps matches TRBD1 (6 bases). Germline CDR1 is ENHRY and CDR2 is SYGVKD. Trimming pared 2 bases from V and 4 bases from J, leaving 8 bases between. CDR3 length: 13 amino acids. CDR3 region: CAISEGQSYGYTF. The CDR3 DNA reads TGTGCCATCAGTGAGGGACAGTCCTATGGCTACACCTTC.

Points on this clone: Other DNA sequences in this specimen translate into the identical CDR3. The genes are TRBV28 and TRBJ2-7; D is possibly TRBD1 (6 bases). V was pared by 6 bases and J by 2 bases, with 17 bases between. The germline V gene has CDR1 MDHEN and CDR2 SYDVKM. This CDR3 contains 15 residues. This CDR3 reads CASSGKWAGAYEQYF. In nucleotides, the CDR3 is TGTGCCAGCAGCGGAAAGTGGGCAGGGGCCTACGAGCAGTACTTC.

CDR3 protein: CASSRLAGGTDTQYF. The DNA for the CDR3 is TGTGCCAGCAGTCGACTAGCGGGAGGCACAGATACGCAGTATTTT. The chain recombines TRBV6-1 with TRBJ2-3, with 12 bases aligning to TRBD2. Germline assignment: CDR1 MNHNS and CDR2 SASEGT. Trimming removed 5 bases from V and 1 base from J; junction bases left unmatched: 1. The CDR3 loop spans 15 amino acids.

The chain joins TRBV5-8 to TRBJ2-7; a possible D gene is TRBD1 (6 bases). There are 13 residues in the CDR3. V gave up 9 bases and J gave up 5 bases, with 18 bases separating them. Germline CDR1 reads SGHTS; CDR2 reads YDEGEE. In nucleotides, the CDR3 is TGTGCCACCAACAGGGTGATCTTGAACGAGCAGTACTTC. The encoded protein is CATNRVILNEQYF.

The chain employs TRBV30 and TRBJ2-5, with 9 bases matching TRBD2. Germline CDR1 reads GTSNPN; CDR2 reads SVGIG (reference sequence). There are 14 residues in the CDR3. V shed 8 bases and J 6 bases; nucleotides not matched to a gene: 13. The CDR3 loop is CAGTRREGPKTQYF. CDR3 coding DNA: TGTGCCGGGACCAGGCGGGAGGGCCCGAAGACCCAGTACTTC.

The CDR3 sequence: CASRLQGSNQPQHF. In nucleotides, the CDR3 is TGTGCCAGCAGACTCCAGGGTAGCAATCAGCCCCAGCATTTT. The chain links TRBV6-5 to TRBJ1-5; tentatively, D is TRBD1 (5 bases). The CDR3 spans 14 residues. Germline assignment: CDR1 MNHEY and CDR2 SVGAGI. V lost 6 bases to trimming and J lost 0 bases, with 9 bases between them.

The J gene is TRBJ2-7, the V gene TRBV2; 9 bases map to TRBD1. Looked up from germline, CDR1 is SNHLY and CDR2 is FYNNEI. Losses at the gene ends were 4 bases for V and 6 bases for J; bases not matched to a gene: 7. The CDR3 loop spans 14 amino acids. CDR3 in DNA: TGTGCCAGCAGTGCACAGGGGGCTTTGGGCGAGCAGTACTTC. Its protein product is CASSAQGALGEQYF.

The V call is TRBV28, the J call TRBJ2-7, with 14 bases identical to TRBD2. Germline V gene sequence: CDR1 MDHEN, CDR2 SYDVKM. There are 15 residues in the CDR3. V was clipped by 6 bases and J by 6 bases; unmatched bases: 7. CDR3 sequence (DNA): TGTGCCAGCAGCCCGACTAGCGGGAGGGCACGCGAGCAGTACTTC. This codes for CASSPTSGRAREQYF.

The chain combines TRBV9 with TRBJ1-4, with 9 bases matching TRBD1. The CDR3 runs 16 residues. V shed 7 bases and J 7 bases; nucleotides not matched to a gene: 14. Germline V gives CDR1 SGDLS, CDR2 YYNGEE. CDR3 protein: CASSGTGTDGSEKLFF. CDR3 coding DNA: TGTGCCAGCTCTGGGACAGGGACGGATGGTAGTGAAAAACTGTTTTTT.

The chain uses TRBV6-5 and TRBJ2-3; 7 bases agree with TRBD2. Germline V CDR1 and CDR2: MNHEY, SVGAGI. The trim removed 5 bases at V and 6 bases at J, leaving 5 bases unmatched. This CDR3 has 13 amino acids. The CDR3 DNA follows: TGTGCCAGCAGTGGCGGGAGAAGGGATACGCAGTATTTT. This translates into CASSGGRRDTQYF.

This clone was found a few times. The chain has TRBV14 and TRBJ1-2; D not certain. The germline V and J ends were trimmed by 1 base and 8 bases, with 8 bases remaining between them. Per the germline V gene, CDR1 is SGHDN and CDR2 is FVKESK. This CDR3 is 12 amino acids long. The CDR3 DNA reads TGTGCCAGCAGCCAAGTCCAGTGGGGCTACACCTTC. Translated, it gives CASSQVQWGYTF.